The clone carrying this T cell receptor beta chain was picked up many times. Its cognate antigen is unknown. This specimen belongs to a study of T cell repertoires in cytomegalovirus infection. Overall study context: Public signatures in TCR beta pointed to CMV infection and matching HLA type.

TCRdb independently ran MiXCR on the reads; one entry per CDR3 protein. The top ten hold roughly a tenth of the sample, which has approximately 500,000 distinct CDR3 sequences, about 11% seen once. Study results and caveats: There were HLA-C-restricted CMV-specific TCR beta clonotypes dominating the ex vivo response.

CDR1 is MDHEN, CDR2 SYDVKM, per germline. The CDR3 totals 12 residues. V was cut by 4 bases and J by 3 bases, with 7 bases left in between. The receptor was derived from a human donor in good health (CMV status not recorded). Some clones in this sample may be carry-over from other donors' samples. The sequencing input was PBMCs. The chain has TRBV28 and TRBJ2-7, with a possible D match to TRBD2 (6 bases). CDR3 in DNA: TGTGCCAGCAGTTGGGGAGGCTACGAGCAGTACTTC. The encoded protein is CASSWGGYEQYF.